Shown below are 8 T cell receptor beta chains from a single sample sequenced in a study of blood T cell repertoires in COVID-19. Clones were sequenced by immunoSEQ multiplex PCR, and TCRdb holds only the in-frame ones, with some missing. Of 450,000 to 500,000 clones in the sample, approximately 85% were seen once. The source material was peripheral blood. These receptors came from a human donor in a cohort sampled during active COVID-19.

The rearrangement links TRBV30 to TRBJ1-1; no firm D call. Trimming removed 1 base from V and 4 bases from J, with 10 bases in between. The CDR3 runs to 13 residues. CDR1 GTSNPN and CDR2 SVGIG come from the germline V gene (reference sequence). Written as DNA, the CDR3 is TGTGCCTGGAGTGGGTCCCTCGGCACTGAAGCTTTCTTT. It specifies CAWSGSLGTEAFF.

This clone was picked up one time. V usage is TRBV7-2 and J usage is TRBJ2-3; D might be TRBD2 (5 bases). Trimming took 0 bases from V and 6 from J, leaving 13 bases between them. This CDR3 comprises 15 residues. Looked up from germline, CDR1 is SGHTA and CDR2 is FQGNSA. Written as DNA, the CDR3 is TGTGCCAGCAGCTTAGCGGGCCAGCAGCGGGATACGCAGTATTTT. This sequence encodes CASSLAGQQRDTQYF.

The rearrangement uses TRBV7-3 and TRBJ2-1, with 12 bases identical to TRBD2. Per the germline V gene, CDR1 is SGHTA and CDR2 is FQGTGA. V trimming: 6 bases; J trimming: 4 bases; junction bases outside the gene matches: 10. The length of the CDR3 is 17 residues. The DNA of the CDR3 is TGTGCCAGCAGTAAAACCGGGACTAGCGGGTTGTACAATGAGCAGTTCTTC. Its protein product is CASSKTGTSGLYNEQFF.

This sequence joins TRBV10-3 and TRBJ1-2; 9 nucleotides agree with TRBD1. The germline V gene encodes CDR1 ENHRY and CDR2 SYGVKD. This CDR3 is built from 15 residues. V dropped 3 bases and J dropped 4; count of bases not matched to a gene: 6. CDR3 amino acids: CAISEGPTGGYGYTF. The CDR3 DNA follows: TGTGCCATCAGTGAAGGGCCGACAGGGGGCTATGGCTACACCTTC.

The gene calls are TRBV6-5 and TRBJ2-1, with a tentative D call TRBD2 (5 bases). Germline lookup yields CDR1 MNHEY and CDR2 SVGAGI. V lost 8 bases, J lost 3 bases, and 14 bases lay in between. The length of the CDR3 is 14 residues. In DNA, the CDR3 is TGTGCCAGCCGGCCGGGATCAATCTACAATGAGCAGTTCTTC. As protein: CASRPGSIYNEQFF.

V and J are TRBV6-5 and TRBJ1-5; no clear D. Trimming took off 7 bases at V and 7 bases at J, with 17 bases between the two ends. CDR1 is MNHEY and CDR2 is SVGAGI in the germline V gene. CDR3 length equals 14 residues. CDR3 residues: CASNPGPGGQPQHF. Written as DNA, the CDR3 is TGTGCCAGCAACCCCGGCCCCGGAGGGCAGCCCCAGCATTTT.

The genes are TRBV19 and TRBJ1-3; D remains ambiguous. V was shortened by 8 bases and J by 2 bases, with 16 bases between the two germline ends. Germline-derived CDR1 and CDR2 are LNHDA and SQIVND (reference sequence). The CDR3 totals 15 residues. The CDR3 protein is CASLPPRRPGNTIYF. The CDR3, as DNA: TGTGCCAGTCTACCCCCCCGGAGGCCTGGAAACACCATATATTTT.

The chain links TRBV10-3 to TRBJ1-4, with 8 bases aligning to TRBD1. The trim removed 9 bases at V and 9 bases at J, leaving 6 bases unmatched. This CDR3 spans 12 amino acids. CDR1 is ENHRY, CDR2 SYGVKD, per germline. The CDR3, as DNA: TGTGCCATACAGGGGGATAGTAAAAAACTGTTTTTT. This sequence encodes CAIQGDSKKLFF.